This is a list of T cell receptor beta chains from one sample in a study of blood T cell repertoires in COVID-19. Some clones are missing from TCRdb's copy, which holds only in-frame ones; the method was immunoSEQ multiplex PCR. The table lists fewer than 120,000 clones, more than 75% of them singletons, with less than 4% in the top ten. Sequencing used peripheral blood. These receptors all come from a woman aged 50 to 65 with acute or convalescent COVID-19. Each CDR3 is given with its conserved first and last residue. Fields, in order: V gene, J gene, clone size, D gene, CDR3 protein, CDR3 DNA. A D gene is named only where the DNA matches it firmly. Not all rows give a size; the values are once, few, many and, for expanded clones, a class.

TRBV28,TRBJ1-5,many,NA,CASSFFPPAGNQPQHF,TGTGCCAGCAGTTTTTTCCCCCCTGCGGGAAATCAGCCCCAGCATTTT
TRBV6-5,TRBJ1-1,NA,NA,CASSFSRVTEAFF,TGTGCCAGCAGTTTTTCGCGGGTCACTGAAGCTTTCTTT
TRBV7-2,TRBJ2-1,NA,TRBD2,CASSSGLAGGNEQFF,TGTGCCAGCAGCTCGGGACTAGCGGGAGGTAATGAGCAGTTCTTC
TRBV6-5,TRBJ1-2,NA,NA,CASTTGASIGYTF,TGTGCCAGCACAACAGGCGCCTCTATCGGCTACACCTTC
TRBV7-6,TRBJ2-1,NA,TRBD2,CASSRTSGSGNEQFF,TGTGCCAGCAGCAGAACTAGCGGGAGTGGCAATGAGCAGTTCTTC
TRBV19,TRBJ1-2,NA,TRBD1,CASSPTGGYGYTF,TGTGCCAGTAGCCCGACAGGGGGCTATGGCTACACCTTC
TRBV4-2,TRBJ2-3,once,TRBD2,CASSQDREGTQYF,TGTGCCAGCAGCCAAGATAGGGAGGGTACGCAGTATTTT
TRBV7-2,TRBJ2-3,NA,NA,CASSLTRTGTDTQYF,TGTGCCAGCAGCTTAACAAGGACTGGCACAGATACGCAGTATTTT
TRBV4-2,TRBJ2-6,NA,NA,CASSQGSQRVSSGANVLTF,TGTGCCAGCAGCCAAGGCTCACAGCGGGTATCCTCTGGGGCCAACGTCCTGACTTTC
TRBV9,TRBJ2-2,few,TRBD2,CASSLSGRAVGELFF,TGTGCCAGCAGCCTTAGCGGGAGGGCCGTCGGGGAGCTGTTTTTT
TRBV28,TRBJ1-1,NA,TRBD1,CASSFGQARDTEAFF,TGTGCCAGCAGTTTCGGACAGGCGAGGGACACTGAAGCTTTCTTT
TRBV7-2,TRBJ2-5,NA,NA,CASSLAGPFGGETQYF,TGTGCCAGCAGCTTAGCGGGGCCTTTTGGTGGGGAGACCCAGTACTTC
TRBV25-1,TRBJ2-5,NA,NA,CASSEGRQPRETQYF,TGTGCCAGCAGTGAAGGCCGACAGCCCCGGGAGACCCAGTACTTC
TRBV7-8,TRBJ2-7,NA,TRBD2,CASSLPGTSGRAYEQYF,TGTGCCAGCAGCTTACCGGGGACTAGCGGGAGGGCCTACGAGCAGTACTTC
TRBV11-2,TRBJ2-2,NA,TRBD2,CASSPTSGSTGELFF,TGTGCCAGCAGTCCAACTAGCGGGAGTACCGGGGAGCTGTTTTTT
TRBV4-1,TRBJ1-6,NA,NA,CASTTGDYNSPLHF,TGCGCCAGCACGACAGGAGATTATAATTCACCCCTCCACTTT
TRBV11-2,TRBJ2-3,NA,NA,CASSLPYGTATQYF,TGTGCCAGCAGCCTCCCGTACGGGACTGCTACGCAGTATTTT
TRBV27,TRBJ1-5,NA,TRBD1,CASSPRQGRVNQPQHF,TGTGCCAGCAGTCCACGACAGGGGAGGGTCAATCAGCCCCAGCATTTT
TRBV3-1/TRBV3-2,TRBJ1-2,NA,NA,CASSQGTGYGYTF,TGTGCCAGCAGCCAAGGCACAGGCTATGGCTACACCTTC
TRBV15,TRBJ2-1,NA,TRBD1,CATSRGQEGNEQFF,TGTGCCACCAGCAGGGGACAGGAGGGCAATGAGCAGTTCTTC
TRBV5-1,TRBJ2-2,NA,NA,CASSDTGELFF,TGCGCCAGCTCGGACACCGGGGAGCTGTTTTTT
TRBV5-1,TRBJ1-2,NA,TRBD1,CASSPGGARGGYTF,TGCGCCAGCAGCCCAGGGGGCGCCCGGGGTGGCTACACCTTC
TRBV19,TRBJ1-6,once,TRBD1,CASSRTIRDSSYNSPLHF,TGTGCCAGTAGTAGAACGATAAGGGACAGCTCCTATAATTCACCCCTCCACTTT
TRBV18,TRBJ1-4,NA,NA,CASSPSGDEKLFF,TGTGCCAGCTCACCGTCAGGGGACGAAAAACTGTTTTTT
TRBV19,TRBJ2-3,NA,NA,CASSINPPRGLVTDTQYF,TGTGCCAGTAGTATAAACCCTCCCCGAGGGCTTGTAACAGATACGCAGTATTTT
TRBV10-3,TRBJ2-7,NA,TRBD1,CASTIGQGSSYEQYF,TGTGCCTCCACCATCGGACAGGGGAGCTCCTACGAGCAGTACTTC
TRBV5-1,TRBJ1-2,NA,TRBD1,CASSFQPGQGAYGYTF,TGCGCCAGCAGCTTTCAACCGGGACAGGGGGCATATGGCTACACCTTC
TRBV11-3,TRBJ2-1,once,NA,CASSPGRNEQFF,TGTGCCAGCAGCCCGGGTCGGAATGAGCAGTTCTTC
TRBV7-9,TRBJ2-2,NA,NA,CASSLMSGDTGELFF,TGTGCCAGCAGCCTTATGTCGGGGGACACCGGGGAGCTGTTTTTT
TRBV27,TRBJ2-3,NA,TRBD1,CASSSRDSTQYF,TGTGCCAGCAGTTCGAGGGACAGTACGCAGTATTTT
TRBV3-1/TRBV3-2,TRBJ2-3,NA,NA,CASSQTGNTQYF,TGTGCCAGCAGCCAAACAGGGAATACGCAGTATTTT
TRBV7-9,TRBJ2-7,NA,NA,CASSPGTYEQYF,TGTGCCAGCAGCCCGGGAACCTACGAGCAGTACTTC
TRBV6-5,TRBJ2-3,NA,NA,CASRTGPDTQYF,TGTGCCAGCAGAACAGGGCCAGATACGCAGTATTTT
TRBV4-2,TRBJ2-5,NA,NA,CASSQEVGAGSAETQYF,TGTGCCAGCAGCCAAGAAGTGGGTGCGGGATCAGCAGAGACCCAGTACTTC
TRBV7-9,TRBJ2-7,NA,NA,CASSLAGNLEF,TGTGCCAGCAGCTTAGCAGGAAACCTGGAGTTC
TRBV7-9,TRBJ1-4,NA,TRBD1,CASSLAGTGGTNEKLFF,TGTGCCAGCAGCTTAGCGGGGACAGGGGGGACTAATGAAAAACTGTTTTTT
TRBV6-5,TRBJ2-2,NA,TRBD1,CASSRTGGTGELFF,TGTGCCAGCTCGCGGACAGGGGGAACCGGGGAGCTGTTTTTT
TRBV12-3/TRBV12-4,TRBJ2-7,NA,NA,CASSFVLGYEQYF,TGTGCCAGCAGTTTTGTCCTCGGCTACGAGCAGTACTTC
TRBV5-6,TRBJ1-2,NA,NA,CASSVGNYGYTF,TGTGCCAGCAGTGTCGGTAACTATGGCTACACCTTC
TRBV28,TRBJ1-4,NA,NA,CASSLFSGGEKLFF,TGTGCCAGCAGTTTATTTTCGGGTGGGGAAAAACTGTTTTTT
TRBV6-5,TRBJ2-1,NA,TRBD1,CASSPPGTVSNEQFF,TGTGCCAGCAGTCCTCCCGGGACAGTCTCCAATGAGCAGTTCTTC
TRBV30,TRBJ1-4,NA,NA,CAWSLGQPNEKLFF,TGTGCCTGGAGTCTTGGACAGCCTAATGAAAAACTGTTTTTT
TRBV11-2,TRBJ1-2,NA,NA,CASSSQTGMGYGYTF,TGTGCCAGCAGCTCCCAAACAGGGATGGGCTATGGCTACACCTTC
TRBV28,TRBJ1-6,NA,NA,CASKWGVSSYNSPLHF,TGTGCCTCCAAGTGGGGGGTGAGCTCCTATAATTCACCCCTCCACTTT
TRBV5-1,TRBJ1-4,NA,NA,CASSLRSGALNEKLFF,TGCGCCAGCAGCCTCCGGTCAGGGGCACTTAATGAAAAACTGTTTTTT
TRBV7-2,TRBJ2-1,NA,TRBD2,CASSLGTSGRSVQFF,TGTGCCAGCAGCTTAGGGACTAGCGGGAGGTCTGTGCAGTTCTTC
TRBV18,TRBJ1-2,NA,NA,CASSPHSDYGYTF,TGTGCCAGCTCACCACACTCGGACTATGGCTACACCTTC
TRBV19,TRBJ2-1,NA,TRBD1,CASSLSGQLSYNEQFF,TGTGCCAGTAGTCTCTCGGGACAGCTCTCCTACAATGAGCAGTTCTTC
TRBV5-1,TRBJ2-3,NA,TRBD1,CASSSRWTGESTDTQYF,TGCGCCAGCAGCTCCCGGTGGACAGGGGAAAGCACAGATACGCAGTATTTT
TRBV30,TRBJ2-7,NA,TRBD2,CAWSRTSGTEQYF,TGTGCCTGGAGTCGGACTAGCGGGACCGAGCAGTACTTC
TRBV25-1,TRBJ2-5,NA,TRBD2,CASSEWASGLQETQYF,TGTGCCAGCAGTGAATGGGCTAGCGGGCTCCAAGAGACCCAGTACTTC
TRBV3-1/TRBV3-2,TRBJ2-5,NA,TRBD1,CASSQVRGPGTQYF,TGTGCCAGCAGCCAAGTAAGGGGGCCTGGGACCCAGTACTTC
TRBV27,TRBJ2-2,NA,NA,CASSSRGTGELFF,TGTGCCAGCAGTAGTCGGGGGACCGGGGAGCTGTTTTTT
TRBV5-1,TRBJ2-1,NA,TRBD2,CASSLEASGAAEQFF,TGCGCCAGCAGCTTGGAGGCTAGCGGGGCGGCTGAGCAGTTCTTC